This T cell receptor beta chain stems from a study of T cells in Graves' hyperthyroidism and ophthalmopathy. Study information: Peripheral blood was taken when the disease was first diagnosed, before any treatment began.

Broader study findings: Peripheral blood also featured most of the thyroid clonotypes expanded above 0.001. The authors' 13 V-J model separated ophthalmopathy from stable hyperthyroidism.

RNA transcripts yielded amplified TCR beta CDR3 regions. The HTBI primer set drove a first-round RT-PCR of the TCR CDR3. MiXCR was run by TCRdb on the multiplex PCR reads, yielding one entry per CDR3 protein. The profile shows approximately 300,000 distinct CDR3 sequences, around 20% of them singletons. As to this clonotype: Its antigen is currently unknown. A much bigger clone sits one base away, suggesting this may be a read error.

Per germline, CDR1 MDHEN and CDR2 SYDVKM. Trimming stripped 10 bases from V and 6 bases from J, with 27 bases between. The CDR3 spans 16 residues. PBMCs came from 10 ml fresh peripheral blood. Sequenced: blood. The sequence derives from a man aged 50 to 60 with Graves' ophthalmopathy. The chain joins TRBV28 to TRBJ1-2, with a tentative D call TRBD1 (5 bases). The CDR3 DNA reads TGTGCCACCGTCGTCCCCCGGGACCTCGAACGGCATGGCTACACCTTC. Its protein is CATVVPRDLERHGYTF.